The rows below give T cell receptor beta chains drawn from one sample of a study of cytotoxic CD8 clonotypes in ibrutinib-treated CLL. This table comes from immunoSEQ multiplex PCR, and its TCRdb copy is limited to in-frame clones, with some not included. Of roughly 200,000 clones detected, about 72% appear once; the ten largest clones hold around an eighth. The input for sequencing was PBMCs, taken after 24 months of ibrutinib treatment. Source of these receptors: a human donor with chronic lymphocytic leukemia. Each CDR3 is given with its conserved first and last residue. The D gene is left open where the match is weak. The size of a clone is reported for some rows only, either as once, few or many, or as a class for expanded clones.

TRBV2,few,TRBJ2-3,NA,TGTGCCAGCAGTGATGAACTGGTCTATACGCAGTATTTT,CASSDELVYTQYF
TRBV5-4,NA,TRBJ2-2,TRBD1,TGTGCCAGCAGCTTGTCACAGGGGCTGACCGGGGAGCTGTTTTTT,CASSLSQGLTGELFF
TRBV13,NA,TRBJ1-2,NA,TGTGCCAGCAGCTTAGGACAGGCCGCTAACTATGGCTACACCTTC,CASSLGQAANYGYTF
TRBV2,NA,TRBJ1-3,NA,TGTGCCAGCAGTCTTATCCAGGGGCCTGGAAACACCATATATTTT,CASSLIQGPGNTIYF
TRBV7-2,NA,TRBJ2-7,TRBD1,TGTGCCAGCAGCTCTAACTACAGGGGGAACGACGAGCAGTACTTC,CASSSNYRGNDEQYF
TRBV12-5,few,TRBJ2-1,NA,TGTGCTAGTGGTTCCACGGACTCCGCCGAACATTACAATGAGCAGTTCTTC,CASGSTDSAEHYNEQFF
TRBV27,few,TRBJ1-1,NA,TGTGCCAGCAGTTTAAGGGGGGAATTCACTGAAGCTTTCTTT,CASSLRGEFTEAFF
TRBV29-1,few,TRBJ2-5,NA,TGCAGCGTACCAGGTCCGGGAGAGACCCAGTACTTC,CSVPGPGETQYF
TRBV7-9,few,TRBJ1-1,NA,TGTGCCAGCAGCGCCGGGATTTCGAACACTGAAGCTTTCTTT,CASSAGISNTEAFF
TRBV28,NA,TRBJ2-7,NA,TGTGCCAGCAGTTTAAACAGGGTTACCCACGAGCAGTACTTC,CASSLNRVTHEQYF
TRBV5-1,NA,TRBJ2-3,TRBD1,TGCGCCAGCGGACCGACAGGGGCCTCAGGGGATACGCAGTATTTT,CASGPTGASGDTQYF
TRBV27,NA,TRBJ2-6,NA,TGTGCCAGCAGCCCGTACTGGGCCAACGTCCTGACTTTC,CASSPYWANVLTF
TRBV25-1,NA,TRBJ2-5,TRBD2,TGTGCCAGCACCACGGGGGTAGCGGGAGGGGAGACCCAGTACTTC,CASTTGVAGGETQYF
TRBV7-2,NA,TRBJ2-7,NA,TGTGCCAGCAGCTTGGGCTCCGTTAGGACCTACGAGCAGTACTTC,CASSLGSVRTYEQYF
TRBV9,once,TRBJ2-7,NA,TGTGCCAGCAGCGACCGGGACGGCTCCTACGAGCAGTACTTC,CASSDRDGSYEQYF
TRBV10-3,NA,TRBJ2-7,NA,TGTGCCATCAGCTCGGGTGGACAGCAGTACTTC,CAISSGGQQYF
TRBV6-1,NA,TRBJ1-5,NA,TGTGCCAGCAGCCCCGAGGCCCAGGGTCAGCCCCAGCATTTT,CASSPEAQGQPQHF
TRBV7-2,NA,TRBJ2-7,NA,TGTGCCAGCAGCCGAAAGGTAGCGGCTTCAGTGGAGCAGTACTTC,CASSRKVAASVEQYF